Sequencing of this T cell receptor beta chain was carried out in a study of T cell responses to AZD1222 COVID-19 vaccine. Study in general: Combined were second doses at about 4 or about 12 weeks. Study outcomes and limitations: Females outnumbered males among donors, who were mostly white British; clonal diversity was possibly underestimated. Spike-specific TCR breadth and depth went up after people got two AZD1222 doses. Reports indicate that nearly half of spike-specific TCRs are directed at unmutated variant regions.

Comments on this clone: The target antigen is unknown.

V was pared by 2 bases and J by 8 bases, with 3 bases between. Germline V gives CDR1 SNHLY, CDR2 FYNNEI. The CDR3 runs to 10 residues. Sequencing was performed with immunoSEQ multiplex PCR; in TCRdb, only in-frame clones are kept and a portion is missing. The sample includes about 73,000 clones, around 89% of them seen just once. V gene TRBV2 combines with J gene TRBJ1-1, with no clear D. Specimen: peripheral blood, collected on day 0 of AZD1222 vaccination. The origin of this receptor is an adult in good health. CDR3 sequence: CASSESEAFF. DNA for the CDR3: TGTGCCAGCAGTGAATCAGAAGCTTTCTTT.